The 5 T cell receptor beta chains listed next were all sequenced from one sample in a study of early T cells in non-severe SARS-CoV-2 infection. TCRdb recomputed calls from the 5' RACE reads with MiXCR, one row per CDR3 protein. The sample has about 86,000 distinct CDR3 sequences; around 14% are singletons. Sequenced input: whole blood. These receptors originate from an adult who was a healthcare worker with PCR-confirmed SARS-CoV-2 infection or an uninfected control (not recorded which).

A few counts support this clonotype. This chain connects TRBV29-1 to TRBJ2-1; D unresolved. The CDR3 is 12 amino acids. CDR1 SQVTM and CDR2 ANQGSEA come from the germline V gene. Deletions cut 7 bases from V and 4 bases from J, with 11 bases between. The CDR3 coding sequence is TGCAGCGCCGGACCCGCTTACAATGAGCAGTTCTTC. It yields the protein CSAGPAYNEQFF.

In this sample, this clonotype turned up many times. The V gene is TRBV30, the J gene TRBJ2-4; 7 bases agree with TRBD1. V shed 2 bases and J 3 bases; nucleotides not matched to a gene: 7. This CDR3 has 15 residues. Germline V lookup: CDR1 GTSNPN, CDR2 SVGIG (reference sequence). CDR3 bases: TGTGCCTGGAGTAGACAGGGCCCGGACAAAAACATTCAGTACTTC. It encodes CAWSRQGPDKNIQYF. The full variable domain, in which reference TRBV30 and TRBJ2-4 provide the parts outside the CDR3, is SQTIHQWPATLVQPVGSPLSLECTVEGTSNPNLYWYRQAAGRGLQLLFYSVGIGQISSEVPQNLSASRPQDRQFILSSKKLLLSDSGFYLCAWSRQGPDKNIQYFGAGTRLSVL.

The CDR3 bases are TGCGCCAGCAGCCCCGGAGTGGTCTACGAGCAGTACTTC. Its protein is CASSPGVVYEQYF. The rearrangement uses TRBV4-1 and TRBJ2-7; D ambiguous. This CDR3 region has 13 residues. Trimming removed 4 bases from V and 3 bases from J, with 10 bases in between. Germline lookup yields CDR1 MGHRA and CDR2 YSYEKL.

The V and J genes are TRBV10-1 and TRBJ2-7, with D perhaps matching TRBD2 (6 bases). V dropped 6 bases and J dropped 4 bases, with 16 bases sitting between them. The CDR3 has 14 amino acids. The V gene's germline CDR1 is WNHNN and CDR2 SYGVQD (reference sequence). The CDR3 DNA follows: TGCGCCAGCAGCGGAGTCGGGAGTGGATACGAGCAGTACTTC. This encodes CASSGVGSGYEQYF.

The DNA of the CDR3 is TGCAGTGCTAGTGGACTAGCGGGAACCTACGAGCAGTACTTC. The encoded protein is CSASGLAGTYEQYF. The chain is built from TRBV20-1 and TRBJ2-7, with 12 bases identical to TRBD2. The J segment lost 2 bases and the V segment lost 3 bases, leaving 2 bases of the junction unmatched. CDR1 DFQATT and CDR2 SNEGSKA come from the germline V gene (reference sequence). This CDR3 contains 14 residues.